This T cell receptor (beta chain) came from a study of OX40 agonist ivuxolimab in advanced cancers. Study as a whole: The drug used for patients, ivuxolimab, was an agonistic anti-OX40 (CD134) antibody. Partial responses were observed in three patients, of whom one had hepatocellular carcinoma and two had cutaneous melanoma. Patient treatment consisted of intravenous ivuxolimab administration every 2 weeks at 0.01 to 10 mg/kg.

Study-wide results and caveats: Expanded peripheral T-cell antigen specificity went undetermined.

This table comes from immunoSEQ multiplex PCR, and its TCRdb copy is limited to in-frame clones, with some not included. The profile shows over 50,000 clones, approximately 81% of them singletons. This clone was observed a single time. Its antigen remains unknown. Germline values: CDR1 SGHAT, CDR2 FQNNGV. Deletions cut 5 bases from V and 2 bases from J, with 15 bases between. The CDR3 covers 15 residues. The chain joins TRBV11-2 to TRBJ1-1, with D possibly TRBD1 on 5 matching bases. The sequenced sample was CD4+ or CD8+ T cells sorted from blood, obtained in a trial of the OX40 agonist ivuxolimab. The sequence derives from an adult with an advanced solid tumor such as melanoma, head and neck, liver or kidney cancer. CDR3 region: CASSPKRGLNTEAFF. DNA of the CDR3: TGTGCCAGCAGCCCCAAGAGGGGCTTAAACACTGAAGCTTTCTTT.